This T cell receptor beta chain was recovered during a study of blood T cell repertoires in COVID-19. Study in general: COVID-19 samples, acute and convalescent, were from the United States, Italy and Spain.

Per the original data handling: Reference gene primers were amplified, and this amplification served to estimate nucleated cell counts. TCRdb keeps only in-frame clones here, not all; method: immunoSEQ multiplex PCR. Clonal size and the V and J genes are those of that table, whereas D and trimming came from the DNA. The sample contains some 350,000 clones, over 70% of which appear only once. The V gene's germline CDR1 is LNHNV and CDR2 YYDKDF (reference sequence). There are 20 residues in the CDR3. V lost 1 base and J 1 base, leaving 20 bases between the germline ends. What was sequenced was peripheral blood. This chain connects TRBV15 to TRBJ1-6; D possibly corresponds to TRBD1 (6 bases). The receptor was derived from a man aged 25 to 40 with active or convalescent COVID-19. The CDR3 sequence is CATSRVANRAQSSYNSPLHF. The CDR3 DNA follows: TGTGCCACCAGCAGAGTTGCAAACAGGGCGCAAAGTTCCTATAATTCACCCCTCCACTTT.